Shown below are 5 T cell receptor beta chains from a single sample sequenced in a study of blood T cell repertoires in COVID-19. Some clones are missing from TCRdb's copy, which holds only in-frame ones; the method was immunoSEQ multiplex PCR. Counted here are 150,000 to 200,000 clones, 75% to 90% occurring once; the ten biggest clones make up around 13%. Sequenced sample: PBMCs or T cells enriched from blood (not recorded which). All receptors derive from a woman aged 55-70 years who had recovered from COVID-19.

The chain is built from TRBV7-8 and TRBJ2-3; 10 bases are shared with TRBD1. The CDR3 contains 16 residues. The V gene end was trimmed by 0 bases and the J gene end by 3 bases; junction bases not matched to a gene: 3. In germline, CDR1 is SGHVS, CDR2 FQNEAQ. CDR3 DNA: TGTGCCAGCAGCTTAGCGACAGGGGGCTTGACAGATACGCAGTATTTT. It specifies CASSLATGGLTDTQYF.

This clone was seen only a few times. The genes are TRBV28 and TRBJ1-5; D is perhaps TRBD1 (6 bases). The CDR3 sequence is 14 residues long. Germline V gene data show CDR1 as MDHEN and CDR2 as SYDVKM. V was trimmed by 5 bases and J by 2 bases, leaving 10 bases between them. The CDR3 is CASSDYRGNQPQHF. The CDR3 DNA reads as TGTGCCAGCAGTGATTACAGGGGCAATCAGCCCCAGCATTTT.

The chain uses TRBV5-1 and TRBJ1-1; D uncertain. The length of the CDR3 is 14 residues. Looked up from germline, CDR1 is SGHRS and CDR2 is YFSETQ. Trimming left V 2 bases short and J 1 base short, with 9 bases between. CDR3 DNA: TGCGCCAGCAGCTTACTACCGGGGAACACTGAAGCTTTCTTT. Translating gives CASSLLPGNTEAFF.

The gene calls are TRBV14 and TRBJ1-1; 7 positions match TRBD1. Trimming cost V 7 bases and J 4 bases; bases outside gene matches: 12. Per the germline V gene, CDR1 is SGHDN and CDR2 is FVKESK. The CDR3 totals 15 residues. DNA of the CDR3: TGTGCCAGCAAGGGCAGGGGGTCATCAGGCACTGAAGCTTTCTTT. This codes for CASKGRGSSGTEAFF.

This chain links TRBV5-8 with TRBJ1-4; weak D call: TRBD1 (5 bases). The CDR3 totals 14 residues. Trimming took off 4 bases at V and 8 bases at J, with 15 bases between the two ends. Germline V gene data show CDR1 as SGHTS and CDR2 as YDEGEE. CDR3 in DNA: TGTGCCAGCAGCGGGGGGGTGACGGGAGAAAAACTGTTTTTT. It translates to CASSGGVTGEKLFF.